This T cell receptor beta chain was recorded in a study of long-term antiretroviral therapy in people with HIV. About the study: Earliest sampling preceded the 2015 immediate-ART recommendation by about a decade. Findings and caveats of the study: Increased diversity was seen after ART, yet it remained lower than in transplant donor controls. No data were available on ART adherence, viral resistance or therapy changes.

This was the immunoSEQ v3.0 assay at survey level. Sequencing used immunoSEQ multiplex PCR; TCRdb keeps in-frame clones, though not all of them. Of 30,000 to 35,000 clones in the sample, 65% to 85% were seen once. A note on this clone: The target antigen is unknown.

No fewer than two post-ART and no fewer than one pre-ART PBMC samples existed for each donor. With 8 bases removed from V and 4 bases from J, the gap between germline ends came to 12 bases. The germline V gene has CDR1 MNHEY and CDR2 SMNVEV (reference sequence). This CDR3 is built from 13 residues. This receptor was taken from a man in his forties or fifties with HIV. V usage is TRBV27 and J usage is TRBJ1-5; D perhaps matches TRBD1 (6 bases). The sample was unsorted PBMCs, taken 3 years after starting antiretroviral therapy. CDR3 sequence (DNA): TGTGCCAGCGCTAGGACAGTGAATCAGCCCCAGCATTTT. Translating gives CASARTVNQPQHF.